These 17 T cell receptor beta chains were all obtained from the same sample, sequenced in a study of regulatory T cells in long-lasting Graves disease. Arm-PCR of CDR3 regions and iRepertoire HTBI primers were used to build TCR beta libraries. From the multiplex PCR reads, TCRdb called clonotypes with MiXCR, one entry per CDR3 protein. The sample gives 450,000 to 650,000 distinct CDR3 sequences, approximately 16% of which show up once; approximately 25% is in the top ten. The sample's time point: newly diagnosed GD, antithyroid drugs for less than 3 months. With RNA extracted from PBMCs as input, the TCR library was made. These same records also appear under a second study, on T cells in Graves' hyperthyroidism and ophthalmopathy.

The input for sequencing was peripheral blood mononuclear cells (PBMCs), taken at new diagnosis, from a patient treated with antithyroid drugs. Receptors were obtained from a woman aged 35-65 years with Graves disease.

Ten or more counts support this clonotype. The chain links TRBV7-9 to TRBJ1-1, with D uncertain. The CDR3 is made up of 13 amino acids. V was shortened by 5 bases and J by 1 base, with 8 bases between the two germline ends. The germline V gene has CDR1 SEHNR and CDR2 FQNEAQ (reference sequence). For the CDR3, the DNA is TGTGCCAGCAGCCTGCACGAGAACACTGAAGCTTTCTTT. Its protein is CASSLHENTEAFF.

The chain uses TRBV6-1 and TRBJ1-1, with 7 positions matching TRBD1. The CDR3 contains 14 residues. From germline, CDR1 is MNHNS and CDR2 SASEGT. V shed 7 bases and J 1 base; nucleotides not matched to a gene: 6. The CDR3: CASTRTGANTEAFF. The CDR3 DNA follows: TGTGCCAGCACCCGTACAGGGGCGAACACTGAAGCTTTCTTT.

The J gene is TRBJ1-2, the V gene TRBV12-3 or TRBV12-4; 7 bases are shared with TRBD1. This CDR3 is built from 16 residues. The ends lost 1 base at V and 8 bases at J; junction bases unmatched: 13. DNA of the CDR3: TGTGCCAGCAGTTTAGAGTTTGTTGGGCAGGGGGTAGGCTACACCTTC. Amino acids: CASSLEFVGQGVGYTF.

The rearrangement links TRBV9 to TRBJ2-5; D not resolved. This CDR3 is built from 15 residues. V was shortened by 0 bases and J by 2 bases, with 11 bases between the two germline ends. In germline, CDR1 is SGDLS, CDR2 YYNGEE. CDR3 nucleotides: TGTGCCAGCAGCGTAGCTCCAACAGTACAAGAGACCCAGTACTTC. Its translation is CASSVAPTVQETQYF.

A few counts support this clonotype. The gene calls are TRBV28 and TRBJ1-1; D uncertain. The ends were cut back, 6 bases at V and 3 bases at J, with 14 bases in the middle. Germline V gene lookup returns CDR1 MDHEN and CDR2 SYDVKM. The CDR3 contains 14 residues. The CDR3: CASRDMAVDTEAFF. The CDR3 DNA is TGTGCCAGCAGGGATATGGCGGTAGACACTGAAGCTTTCTTT. The full variable domain, with the rest looked up from reference TRBV28 and TRBJ1-1, is DVKVTQSSRYLVKRTGEKVFLECVQDMDHENMFWYRQDPGLGLRLIYFSYDVKMKEKGDIPEGYSVSREKKERFSLILESASTNQTSMYLCASRDMAVDTEAFFGQGTRLTVV.

This chain links TRBV5-4 with TRBJ1-1; maybe TRBD1 (5 bases). This CDR3 is 14 amino acids long. V gave up 3 bases and J gave up 0 bases, with 9 bases separating them. Germline assignment: CDR1 SGHNT and CDR2 YYREEE (reference sequence). The CDR3 bases are TGTGCCAGCAGCTGGGGACGAGTGAACACTGAAGCTTTCTTT. Amino acids: CASSWGRVNTEAFF.

This clonotype was recorded at least ten times. The chain combines TRBV5-1 with TRBJ2-1; the match to TRBD2 covers 7 bases. Germline-derived CDR1 and CDR2 are SGHRS and YFSETQ. With 0 bases clipped from V and 4 bases from J, the junction kept 7 bases outside the gene matches. The CDR3 has 16 amino acids. CDR3 DNA sequence: TGCGCCAGCAGCTTGGGTACGAGCGGGGATTACAATGAGCAGTTCTTC. Protein: CASSLGTSGDYNEQFF.

In this sample, this clonotype turned up a few times. The chain carries TRBV10-2 and TRBJ1-6; D perhaps matches TRBD1 (5 bases). The CDR3 loop spans 13 amino acids. V lost 8 bases and J lost 8, with 13 bases in between. Germline assignment: CDR1 WSHSY and CDR2 SAAADI. CDR3 sequence (DNA): TGCGCCAGCGGGGCCCTCGGCGATTCACCCCTCCACTTT. It specifies CASGALGDSPLHF.

The table lists this clonotype with a few counts. V gene TRBV7-8 combines with J gene TRBJ2-3; D is perhaps TRBD1 (5 bases). CDR1 and CDR2 (germline): SGHVS, FQNEAQ. The CDR3 sequence is 16 residues long. The V gene lost 0 bases and the J gene lost 2 bases, with 12 bases spanning the gap. In DNA form, the CDR3 reads TGTGCCAGCAGCTTAGCTGGGGCGGCCCCCACAGATACGCAGTATTTT. It encodes CASSLAGAAPTDTQYF.

The sample holds a few counts of this clonotype. The gene calls are TRBV5-1 and TRBJ1-4; maybe TRBD1 (6 bases). In germline, CDR1 is SGHRS, CDR2 YFSETQ. The CDR3 extends over 14 amino acids. V dropped 2 bases and J dropped 7 bases, with 12 bases sitting between them. CDR3 bases: TGCGCCAGCAGCTTCGGGGGGCGCATTGAAAAACTGTTTTTT. Protein: CASSFGGRIEKLFF.

J is TRBJ2-3 and V is TRBV27; 12 nucleotides line up with TRBD2. CDR1 is MNHEY and CDR2 is SMNVEV in the germline V gene (reference sequence). This CDR3 spans 18 amino acids. The trim removed 6 bases at V and 3 bases at J, leaving 13 bases unmatched. In nucleotides, the CDR3 is TGTGCCAGCAGGATAACTAGCGGGGGGCTCCTGGGGACAGATACGCAGTATTTT. Its translation is CASRITSGGLLGTDTQYF.

This clonotype was observed a few times. The V and J genes are TRBV7-8 and TRBJ1-3; D uncertain. The length of the CDR3 is 15 residues. The V gene's germline CDR1 is SGHVS and CDR2 FQNEAQ. The V end lost 5 bases, the J end lost 1 base, and 12 bases lay between the germline ends. The CDR3 is CASSPPEDSGNTIYF. The CDR3 coding sequence is TGTGCCAGCAGCCCCCCTGAGGATTCTGGAAACACCATATATTTT.

In its sample, this clonotype is medium-sized. The chain uses TRBV2 and TRBJ1-1; 8 nucleotides align to TRBD1. This CDR3 is 15 amino acids long. The germline gives CDR1 SNHLY, CDR2 FYNNEI. The V gene end was trimmed by 9 bases and the J gene end by 3 bases; junction bases not matched to a gene: 12. CDR3 sequence: CASTPDRVGYTEAFF. Written as DNA, the CDR3 is TGTGCCAGTACGCCGGACAGGGTTGGTTACACTGAAGCTTTCTTT.

The table lists this clonotype with many counts. This chain uses TRBV18 with TRBJ1-2, with 9 bases lining up with TRBD1. Germline CDR1 KGHSH, CDR2 LQKENI. The CDR3 runs to 15 residues. V lost 8 bases, J lost 1 base, and 8 bases stayed unmatched. This chain's CDR3 is CASSPPGQGNYGYTF. The CDR3 DNA sequence: TGTGCCAGCAGTCCCCCGGGACAGGGTAACTATGGCTACACCTTC.

This clonotype was detected many times. The chain is built from TRBV4-2 and TRBJ2-7, with 9 bases lining up with TRBD2. With V trimmed by 1 base and J by 2 bases, 6 bases remained unmatched. The length of the CDR3 is 16 residues. Germline V gene lookup returns CDR1 LGHNA and CDR2 YNFKEQ. The CDR3 DNA is TGTGCCAGCAGCCAAGCTAGCGGGGTGGTGGCCTACGAGCAGTACTTC. Amino acid sequence: CASSQASGVVAYEQYF.

This clonotype was observed many times. V gene TRBV12-3 or TRBV12-4 combines with J gene TRBJ2-5; TRBD2 agrees at 12 bases. J lost 5 bases, V lost 6 bases, and 16 bases had no gene match. The length of the CDR3 is 18 residues. CDR3 in DNA: TGTGCCAGCAGAAGGAGGGCTAGCGGGGGGGCTAGGTGGGAGACCCAGTACTTC. This sequence encodes CASRRRASGGARWETQYF.

The rearrangement joins TRBV6-2 or TRBV6-3 to TRBJ2-6, with D possibly matching TRBD1 (5 bases). The CDR3 has 14 residues. V was trimmed by 10 bases and J by 0 bases, leaving 10 bases between them. Per germline, CDR1 MNHEY and CDR2 SVGEGT. CDR3 bases: TGTGCCACCCGACAGACCTCTGGGGCCAACGTCCTGACTTTC. Translating it yields CATRQTSGANVLTF.